A selection of T cell receptor beta chains follows, all from one sample in a study of T cell responses to AZD1222 COVID-19 vaccine. Profiled with immunoSEQ multiplex PCR; TCRdb holds only in-frame clones, not every one. This sample yields tens of thousands of clones, of which around 84% are seen a single time; 4.5% belongs to the top ten. Sample: peripheral blood, taken 28 days after the second AZD1222 dose. The receptors derive from an adult who received the AZD1222 COVID-19 vaccine. CDR3s include the opening cysteine and the closing phenylalanine or tryptophan. The D gene is left open where the match is weak. For some rows the clone size is stated as once, few or many, or as a class when expanded; others skip it.

v_gene	abundance	d_gene	j_gene	CDR3nt	CDR3aa
TRBV5-1	-	TRBD2	TRBJ2-5	TGCGCCAGCAGCTTCCTAGCGGGAGTCGGGGAGACCCAGTACTTC	CASSFLAGVGETQYF
TRBV6-2/TRBV6-3	-	-	TRBJ1-2	TGTGCCAGCAGCCCCCGGGGAAACCCTTTTAACTATGGCTACACCTTC	CASSPRGNPFNYGYTF
TRBV18	once	TRBD2	TRBJ2-2	TGTGCCAGCTCACAAGGACTAGCGGAGAACACCGGGGAGCTGTTTTTT	CASSQGLAENTGELFF
TRBV14	once	-	TRBJ2-1	TGTGCCAGCAGCCAAGCGACGCTCTACAATGAGCAGTTCTTC	CASSQATLYNEQFF
TRBV11-3	-	-	TRBJ1-2	TGTGCCAGCAGCTTAGATCGCAGAGACTATGGCTACACCTTC	CASSLDRRDYGYTF
TRBV3-1/TRBV3-2	few	-	TRBJ1-1	TGTGCCAGCAGCCAAGCAGGACATGGATCCACTGAAGCTTTCTTT	CASSQAGHGSTEAFF
TRBV11-2	-	-	TRBJ2-7	TGTGCCAGCAGCCCCCAAGTGAGGGTGAGCTCCTACGAGCAGTACTTC	CASSPQVRVSSYEQYF
TRBV27	-	TRBD2	TRBJ2-7	TGTGCCACCCGCCAACTAGCGGGTTACGAGCAGTACTTC	CATRQLAGYEQYF
TRBV7-6	-	TRBD1	TRBJ2-7	TGTGCCAGCAGCGCCGAGATTCCGGGACAGGTTGACGACGAGCAGTACTTC	CASSAEIPGQVDDEQYF
TRBV9	-	TRBD1	TRBJ1-6	TGTGCCAGCAGCTCTACGGGACAGGGGGCATGGAATTCACCCCTCCACTTT	CASSSTGQGAWNSPLHF
TRBV9	once	-	TRBJ2-2	TGTGCCAGCAGCGCCGGGGCCGGGGAGCTGTTTTTT	CASSAGAGELFF
TRBV9	few	-	TRBJ2-1	TGTGCCAGCAGCTACACTCAGGGTATCGGGGAGCAGTTCTTC	CASSYTQGIGEQFF
TRBV29-1	-	-	TRBJ1-2	TGCAGCGTTGAACTCTCCAGGGTAGGCTATGGCTACACCTTC	CSVELSRVGYGYTF
TRBV29-1	-	-	TRBJ1-2	TGCAGCGTTGGCGGGGGGGAGCACTATGGCTACACCTTC	CSVGGGEHYGYTF
TRBV28	-	-	TRBJ2-7	TGTGCCAGCGAGGAGCTGGGGGAGTACAACGAGCAGTACTTC	CASEELGEYNEQYF
TRBV9	-	TRBD2	TRBJ2-1	TGTGCCAGCAGCGCGATAGCGGGGTTGTACAATGAGCAGTTCTTC	CASSAIAGLYNEQFF
TRBV3-1/TRBV3-2	-	TRBD1	TRBJ2-7	TGTGCCAGCAGCCGCGGGACAGGCCGGGAGCAGTACTTC	CASSRGTGREQYF
TRBV19	-	-	TRBJ2-7	TGTGCCAGTAGTATAGGGTACGAGCAGTACTTC	CASSIGYEQYF
TRBV9	-	-	TRBJ2-5	TGTGCCAGCAGCGTAGATCCGAGGGCGCCCCAAGAGACCCAGTACTTC	CASSVDPRAPQETQYF
TRBV27	-	-	TRBJ2-7	TGTGCCAGCAGTCCCACTTGGGGCAACGAGCAGTACTTC	CASSPTWGNEQYF
TRBV11-2	-	-	TRBJ2-7	TGTGCCAGCAGCTTAGAGAGGGGGGTCGAGCAGTACTTC	CASSLERGVEQYF
TRBV25-1	-	TRBD1	TRBJ2-7	TGTGCCAGCAGTAAACCCGGGACAGGGGACTACGAGCAGTACTTC	CASSKPGTGDYEQYF
TRBV4-1	-	TRBD2	TRBJ2-1	TGCGCCAGCAGCCCTCAGCGGGGGGGCGACTACAATGAGCAGTTCTTC	CASSPQRGGDYNEQFF
TRBV6-5	-	TRBD1	TRBJ1-2	TGTGCCAGCAGTTACTCGAAGGGGCCAGGGGGCTATGGCTACACCTTC	CASSYSKGPGGYGYTF
TRBV18	-	-	TRBJ1-4	TGTGCCAGCTCACCACCGGACAGAGAAAAACTGTTTTTT	CASSPPDREKLFF
TRBV10-3	-	-	TRBJ1-1	TGTGCCATCAGTGAGACAGGGACCGGCGGCACTGAAGCTTTCTTT	CAISETGTGGTEAFF
TRBV6-4	once	-	TRBJ2-3	TGTGCCAGCAGTGCGACGGGACCGACTAGCACAGATACGCAGTATTTT	CASSATGPTSTDTQYF
TRBV5-1	-	-	TRBJ2-5	TGCGCCAGCAGCCTGCCACTCAGTGCGGGCAGCAACTCGGGAGAGACCCAGTACTTC	CASSLPLSAGSNSGETQYF
TRBV14	-	-	TRBJ2-1	TGTGCCAGCAGCCAAGAATTGTCTGGGAAGTCGGAGCAGTTCTTC	CASSQELSGKSEQFF
TRBV7-2	-	TRBD1	TRBJ1-1	TGTGCCAGCAGAGGTGGTCGAAACAGGGGAGGGAACACTGAAGCTTTCTTT	CASRGGRNRGGNTEAFF
TRBV27	-	-	TRBJ2-7	TGTGCCAGCAGTTTTCATTACTCCTACGAGCAGTACTTC	CASSFHYSYEQYF
TRBV7-9	-	-	TRBJ2-3	TGTGCCAGCAGCTTAGAGGGGCACACAGATACGCAGTATTTT	CASSLEGHTDTQYF
TRBV7-9	-	-	TRBJ2-7	TGTGCCAGCAGCCGGGACTCCAACCTCTACGAGCAGTACTTC	CASSRDSNLYEQYF
TRBV19	-	-	TRBJ2-3	TGTGCCAGTAACTACCTAAACGCAGATACGCAGTATTTT	CASNYLNADTQYF